These 4 T cell receptor beta chains came from one sample sequenced in a study of blood T cell repertoires in COVID-19. Sequencing was performed with immunoSEQ multiplex PCR; in TCRdb, only in-frame clones are kept and a portion is missing. This table has 150,000 to 200,000 clones, roughly four fifths appearing once. The material sequenced was peripheral blood. The receptor source for this set is a woman aged 80 or over with acute or convalescent COVID-19.

The V call is TRBV5-1, the J call TRBJ2-7; possibly TRBD2 for D (6 bases). CDR1 and CDR2 from the germline V gene are SGHRS and YFSETQ. The germline V and J ends were trimmed by 4 bases and 2 bases, with 10 bases remaining between them. The CDR3 spans 13 residues. CDR3 in amino acids: CASSLRGTYEQYF. For the CDR3, the DNA is TGCGCCAGCAGCCTCCGGGGGACCTACGAGCAGTACTTC.

The CDR3 bases are TGTGCCAGCAGCCCATTAGCGGGATCGGGAAATGAGCAGTTCTTC. Amino acid sequence: CASSPLAGSGNEQFF. This sequence joins TRBV5-8 and TRBJ2-1; 8 bases agree with TRBD2. The germline CDR1 and CDR2 sequences are SGHTS and YDEGEE. The V and J ends lost 4 bases and 7 bases, in that order; junction bases with no gene match: 10. CDR3 length equals 15 residues.

V and J are TRBV10-3 and TRBJ2-1; 11 bases fit TRBD2. Germline values: CDR1 ENHRY, CDR2 SYGVKD. After removal of 6 bases from V and 6 bases from J, the junction contained 4 bases not matched to a gene. This CDR3 comprises 14 residues. The CDR3 region is CAIRGLAASNEQFF. CDR3 in DNA: TGTGCCATCAGGGGACTAGCGGCAAGCAATGAGCAGTTCTTC.

The rearrangement joins TRBV3-1 (or the pseudogene TRBV3-2) to TRBJ1-1; no firm D call. There are 15 residues in the CDR3. V lost 4 bases and J lost 4, with 16 bases in between. Germline lookup yields CDR1 LGHDT and CDR2 YNNKEL (reference sequence). For the CDR3, the DNA is TGTGCCAGCAGCCGAGAAGCCCTGACGGGCACTGAAGCTTTCTTT. Translation gives CASSREALTGTEAFF.